Listed below are T cell receptor beta chains from one sample, sequenced in a study of blood T cell repertoires in COVID-19. The assay was immunoSEQ multiplex PCR, and TCRdb's table has in-frame clones only and misses some. The data contain approximately 270,000 clones, over 75% of them singletons. Material for sequencing was PBMCs or T cells enriched from blood (not recorded which). The origin of the receptors is a man aged 40-55 years who had recovered from COVID-19. Both conserved end residues are part of each CDR3. Fields, in order: J gene, V gene, clone size, D gene, CDR3 DNA, CDR3 protein. D genes are given only for firm matches. Size tells how often a clone was seen (once, few, many) or the class of an expanded clone, and some rows leave it out.

J gene: TRBJ2-5
V gene: TRBV19
clone size: NA
D gene: TRBD2
CDR3 DNA: TGTGCCAGTAGTCTTGCAAGCGGGAGTGAGCAGACCCAGTACTTC
CDR3 protein: CASSLASGSEQTQYF

J gene: TRBJ1-2
V gene: TRBV29-1
clone size: NA
D gene: TRBD1
CDR3 DNA: TGCAGCGCCCGGGACAGAGTGTATGGCTACACCTTC
CDR3 protein: CSARDRVYGYTF

J gene: TRBJ1-5
V gene: TRBV4-1
clone size: NA
D gene: TRBD1
CDR3 DNA: TGCGCCAGCAGCCAAACCAGGACAGGGGGACTGCCCCAGCATTTT
CDR3 protein: CASSQTRTGGLPQHF

J gene: TRBJ2-5
V gene: TRBV20-1
clone size: NA
D gene: NA
CDR3 DNA: TGCAGTGCTAGGAGACAAGAGACCCAGTACTTC
CDR3 protein: CSARRQETQYF

J gene: TRBJ1-2
V gene: TRBV30
clone size: once
D gene: NA
CDR3 DNA: TGTGCCTGGAGAAACCTCCGAGGGATTGTTGACTATGGCTACACCTTC
CDR3 protein: CAWRNLRGIVDYGYTF

J gene: TRBJ2-7
V gene: TRBV11-3
clone size: NA
D gene: NA
CDR3 DNA: TGTGCCAGCAGCCCGGATAACAGGGTACCCTACGAGCAGTACTTC
CDR3 protein: CASSPDNRVPYEQYF

J gene: TRBJ2-1
V gene: TRBV7-8
clone size: NA
D gene: NA
CDR3 DNA: TGTGCCAGCAGCTTAGTCTCCGTCAATGAGCAGTTCTTC
CDR3 protein: CASSLVSVNEQFF

J gene: TRBJ1-1
V gene: TRBV11-2
clone size: NA
D gene: NA
CDR3 DNA: TGTGCCAGCAGCTTAGTTTCCGGGAACACTGAAGCTTTCTTT
CDR3 protein: CASSLVSGNTEAFF

J gene: TRBJ1-2
V gene: TRBV10-3
clone size: NA
D gene: NA
CDR3 DNA: TGTGCCATCAGTGGGGCAGGCTCCTATGGCTACACCTTC
CDR3 protein: CAISGAGSYGYTF

J gene: TRBJ2-7
V gene: TRBV5-1
clone size: NA
D gene: NA
CDR3 DNA: TGCGCCAGCAGACAGGAGCACGAGCAGTACTTC
CDR3 protein: CASRQEHEQYF

J gene: TRBJ1-2
V gene: TRBV30
clone size: once
D gene: TRBD1
CDR3 DNA: TGTGCCTGGACAGGGGGCACGGGTGGCTACACCTTC
CDR3 protein: CAWTGGTGGYTF

J gene: TRBJ2-2
V gene: TRBV12-3/TRBV12-4
clone size: NA
D gene: NA
CDR3 DNA: TGTGCCAGCGTTAGGTTCGGGACCGGGGAGCTGTTTTTT
CDR3 protein: CASVRFGTGELFF

J gene: TRBJ1-3
V gene: TRBV27
clone size: NA
D gene: NA
CDR3 DNA: TGTGCCAGCTCTGATGGGAGGGCGCGTGGAAACACCATATATTTT
CDR3 protein: CASSDGRARGNTIYF

J gene: TRBJ1-4
V gene: TRBV19
clone size: few
D gene: TRBD1
CDR3 DNA: TGTGCCAGTAGAGCCGGGACAGCGGATGAAAAACTGTTTTTT
CDR3 protein: CASRAGTADEKLFF

J gene: TRBJ1-1
V gene: TRBV4-1
clone size: NA
D gene: TRBD1
CDR3 DNA: TGCGCCAGCAGCCAAAACACAGGGGTTACTGAAGCTTTCTTT
CDR3 protein: CASSQNTGVTEAFF

J gene: TRBJ1-5
V gene: TRBV10-3
clone size: NA
D gene: TRBD1
CDR3 DNA: TGTGCCATCAGTGAGGCGACAGGGGGGAATCAGCCCCAGCATTTT
CDR3 protein: CAISEATGGNQPQHF

J gene: TRBJ1-2
V gene: TRBV3-1/TRBV3-2
clone size: NA
D gene: NA
CDR3 DNA: TGTGCCAGCAGCCCCCTGGGGCAGTACTATGGCTACACCTTC
CDR3 protein: CASSPLGQYYGYTF

J gene: TRBJ2-1
V gene: TRBV24-1
clone size: NA
D gene: TRBD2
CDR3 DNA: TGTGCCACCAGTGACGACAGACTTTTGCTAGCGGGAGCCCACAATGAGCAGTTCTTC
CDR3 protein: CATSDDRLLLAGAHNEQFF

J gene: TRBJ1-4
V gene: TRBV4-1
clone size: NA
D gene: TRBD1
CDR3 DNA: TGCGCCAGCAGCCAAGTAGAGGGGGCTAGTGAAAAACTGTTTTTT
CDR3 protein: CASSQVEGASEKLFF

J gene: TRBJ1-5
V gene: TRBV3-1/TRBV3-2
clone size: NA
D gene: NA
CDR3 DNA: TGTGCCAGCAGCCAAGATCCCCCTGGCCCTTTGACTGCAAATCAGCCCCAGCATTTT
CDR3 protein: CASSQDPPGPLTANQPQHF

J gene: TRBJ2-3
V gene: TRBV5-1
clone size: NA
D gene: NA
CDR3 DNA: TGCGCCAGCAGCCCCGGCCCGGGAGAGCCGACAGATACGCAGTATTTT
CDR3 protein: CASSPGPGEPTDTQYF

J gene: TRBJ2-7
V gene: TRBV19
clone size: NA
D gene: TRBD2
CDR3 DNA: TGTGCCAGTAGTAGGCGGGAGGGCCTCCACGAGCAGTACTTC
CDR3 protein: CASSRREGLHEQYF

J gene: TRBJ1-4
V gene: TRBV6-2/TRBV6-3
clone size: NA
D gene: NA
CDR3 DNA: TGTGCCAGCGGCCCCTCTCGTGAAAAACTGTTTTTT
CDR3 protein: CASGPSREKLFF

J gene: TRBJ1-1
V gene: TRBV28
clone size: NA
D gene: TRBD1
CDR3 DNA: TGTGCCAGCAGTGATCCCAGGGGGCGCGACACTGAAGCTTTCTTT
CDR3 protein: CASSDPRGRDTEAFF

J gene: TRBJ2-2
V gene: TRBV5-1
clone size: NA
D gene: TRBD2
CDR3 DNA: TGCGCCAGCAGCCCCTTTAGCGGGGGGGGTTACACCGGGGAGCTGTTTTTT
CDR3 protein: CASSPFSGGGYTGELFF

J gene: TRBJ2-1
V gene: TRBV5-1
clone size: NA
D gene: TRBD2
CDR3 DNA: TGCGCCAGCAGCTTTACTAGCGGGAGGGCCTCCTACAATGAGCAGTTCTTC
CDR3 protein: CASSFTSGRASYNEQFF

J gene: TRBJ2-3
V gene: TRBV18
clone size: NA
D gene: NA
CDR3 DNA: TGTGCCAGCTCAATGGTGGCCGACACAGATACGCAGTATTTT
CDR3 protein: CASSMVADTDTQYF

J gene: TRBJ1-1
V gene: TRBV5-1
clone size: NA
D gene: NA
CDR3 DNA: TGCGCCAGCAGCTTGACGGTACCGAGGGCAAACACTGAAGCTTTCTTT
CDR3 protein: CASSLTVPRANTEAFF

J gene: TRBJ1-4
V gene: TRBV4-1
clone size: NA
D gene: NA
CDR3 DNA: TGCGCCAGCAGCCAAGAGACAGGTGGCGGCATTGAAAAACTGTTTTTT
CDR3 protein: CASSQETGGGIEKLFF

J gene: TRBJ2-2
V gene: TRBV7-9
clone size: NA
D gene: NA
CDR3 DNA: TGTGCCAGCAGCTTAGAGGCAGGATACACCGGGGAGCTGTTTTTT
CDR3 protein: CASSLEAGYTGELFF

J gene: TRBJ1-5
V gene: TRBV2
clone size: NA
D gene: TRBD1
CDR3 DNA: TGTGCCAGCAGTCCCGGGGACAGGGCACCTTATAGCAATCAGCCCCAGCATTTT
CDR3 protein: CASSPGDRAPYSNQPQHF

J gene: TRBJ2-5
V gene: TRBV7-7
clone size: NA
D gene: NA
CDR3 DNA: TGTGCCAGCAGCTTAGGCAGCGAAGAGACCCAGTACTTC
CDR3 protein: CASSLGSEETQYF

J gene: TRBJ2-7
V gene: TRBV5-4
clone size: once
D gene: TRBD2
CDR3 DNA: TGTGCCAGCAGCCAGGGCGGGGGAACTACGGGAGTTAACGAGCAGTACTTC
CDR3 protein: CASSQGGGTTGVNEQYF

J gene: TRBJ1-2
V gene: TRBV11-2
clone size: once
D gene: NA
CDR3 DNA: TGTGCCAGCAGCTTAGGCTCAGGGAACTATGGCTACACCTTC
CDR3 protein: CASSLGSGNYGYTF

J gene: TRBJ1-5
V gene: TRBV5-1
clone size: NA
D gene: NA
CDR3 DNA: TGCGCCAGCAGCTTTACAGGGAATCAGCCCCAGCATTTT
CDR3 protein: CASSFTGNQPQHF

J gene: TRBJ1-3
V gene: TRBV28
clone size: NA
D gene: NA
CDR3 DNA: TGTGCCAGCAGTGTTGGGAGGGAAGTCATAACCATATATTTT
CDR3 protein: CASSVGREVITIYF

J gene: TRBJ1-6
V gene: TRBV27
clone size: NA
D gene: NA
CDR3 DNA: TGTGCCAGCACCCTACTGGGAGACTCCTATAATTCACCCCTCCACTTT
CDR3 protein: CASTLLGDSYNSPLHF

J gene: TRBJ1-1
V gene: TRBV18
clone size: NA
D gene: TRBD1
CDR3 DNA: TGTGCCAGCTCCCCCGACAGGGGGGGGACTGAAGCTTTCTTT
CDR3 protein: CASSPDRGGTEAFF

J gene: TRBJ2-2
V gene: TRBV5-6
clone size: NA
D gene: TRBD2
CDR3 DNA: TGTGCCAGCAGCTTGCCAGCGGGGGGGCCGAGCACCGGGGAGCTGTTTTTT
CDR3 protein: CASSLPAGGPSTGELFF

J gene: TRBJ1-2
V gene: TRBV30
clone size: NA
D gene: NA
CDR3 DNA: TGTGCCTGGAGCTTCTCGGGTGTGGCTGGCTACACCTTC
CDR3 protein: CAWSFSGVAGYTF

J gene: TRBJ2-7
V gene: TRBV6-5
clone size: once
D gene: TRBD1
CDR3 DNA: TGTGCCAGCAGTTCTCCCTCGGACAGGGCCCACGAGCAGTACTTC
CDR3 protein: CASSSPSDRAHEQYF

J gene: TRBJ2-1
V gene: TRBV23-1
clone size: NA
D gene: NA
CDR3 DNA: TGCGCCAGCAGACCCCTTGACTCCCTGTCCTACAATGAGCAGTTCTTC
CDR3 protein: CASRPLDSLSYNEQFF

J gene: TRBJ2-2
V gene: TRBV12-3/TRBV12-4
clone size: NA
D gene: TRBD2
CDR3 DNA: TGTGCCAGCGGGGGGGCGAACACCGGGGAGCTGTTTTTT
CDR3 protein: CASGGANTGELFF

J gene: TRBJ2-3
V gene: TRBV10-3
clone size: once
D gene: TRBD2
CDR3 DNA: TGTGCCATCTCTAGCGGGGGGGGCACAGATACGCAGTATTTT
CDR3 protein: CAISSGGGTDTQYF

J gene: TRBJ1-3
V gene: TRBV5-6
clone size: once
D gene: TRBD1
CDR3 DNA: TGTGCCAGCAGCTTGTGGGCAGGGGGTCACACCATATATTTT
CDR3 protein: CASSLWAGGHTIYF

J gene: TRBJ2-7
V gene: TRBV9
clone size: NA
D gene: NA
CDR3 DNA: TGTGCCAGCTCTAACAGGGAGGGTTACGAGCAGTACTTC
CDR3 protein: CASSNREGYEQYF

J gene: TRBJ2-1
V gene: TRBV28
clone size: once
D gene: TRBD1
CDR3 DNA: TGTGCCAGCAGACGGACAGGGGGCAATGGGAATGAGCAGTTCTTC
CDR3 protein: CASRRTGGNGNEQFF